This entry concerns a single T cell receptor beta chain. Its antigen is unidentified. The data derive from a study of T cell responses to AZD1222 COVID-19 vaccine. Study findings and constraints: No day 14 peak samples; only post-peak repertoires were characterized. With two AZD1222 doses given, Spike-specific TCR breadth and depth both rose. Donors skewed white British and female; clonal diversity was possibly underestimated.

The CDR3 is 14 amino acids. Trimming took 4 bases from V and 1 from J, leaving 8 bases between them. Per the germline V gene, CDR1 is MNHEY and CDR2 is SMNVEV (reference sequence). Method: immunoSEQ multiplex PCR; TCRdb's copy keeps in-frame clones and lacks some. Among under 95,000 clones, 90% were seen once, and the ten largest hold approximately 3%. The source is an adult in good health. The chain joins TRBV27 to TRBJ2-4; D is unclear. The input for sequencing was peripheral blood, taken on day 0 of AZD1222 vaccination. The CDR3 DNA reads as TGTGCCAGCAGTTCCCCCCTTGCCAAAAACATTCAGTACTTC. It is translated as CASSSPLAKNIQYF.